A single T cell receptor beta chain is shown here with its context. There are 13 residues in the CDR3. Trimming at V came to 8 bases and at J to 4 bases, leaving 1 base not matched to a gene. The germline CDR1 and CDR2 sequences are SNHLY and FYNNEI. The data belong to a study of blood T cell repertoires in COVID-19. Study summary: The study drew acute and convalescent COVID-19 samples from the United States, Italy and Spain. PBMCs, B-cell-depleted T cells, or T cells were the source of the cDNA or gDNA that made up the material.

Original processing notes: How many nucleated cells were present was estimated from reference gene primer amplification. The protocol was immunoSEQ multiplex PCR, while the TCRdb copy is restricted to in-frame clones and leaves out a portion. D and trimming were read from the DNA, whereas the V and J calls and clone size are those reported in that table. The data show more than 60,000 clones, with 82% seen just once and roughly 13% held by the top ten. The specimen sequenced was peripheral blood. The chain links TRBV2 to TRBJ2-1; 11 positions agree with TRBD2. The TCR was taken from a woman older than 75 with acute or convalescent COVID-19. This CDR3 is CASLAGGYNEQFF. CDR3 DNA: TGTGCCAGCCTAGCGGGAGGTTACAATGAGCAGTTCTTC. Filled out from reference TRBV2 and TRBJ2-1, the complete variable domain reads EPEVTQTPSHQVTQMGQEVILRCVPISNHLYFYWYRQILGQKVEFLVSFYNNEISEKSEIFDDQFSVERPDGSNFTLKIRSTKLEDSAMYFCASLAGGYNEQFFGPGTRLTVL.